The 19 T cell receptor beta chains presented below share a single source sample, sequenced in a study of blood T cell repertoires in COVID-19. TCRdb's copy holds only in-frame clones and misses some; the assay was immunoSEQ multiplex PCR. The repertoire holds about 460,000 clones, with about nine tenths as singletons. The specimen sequenced was PBMCs or T cells enriched from blood (not recorded which). Source of these receptors: a woman aged 60 to 75 who had recovered from COVID-19.

The rearrangement uses TRBV6-2 or TRBV6-3 and TRBJ2-7; TRBD1 is a possible D gene (6 bases). Germline V gene sequence: CDR1 MNHEY, CDR2 SVGEGT. Between the trimmed V and J ends, which lost 5 bases and 5 bases, there was a span of 10 bases. CDR3 length equals 12 residues. CDR3 nucleotides: TGTGCCAGCAGTCAACAGGGCCACGAGCAGTACTTC. Protein product: CASSQQGHEQYF.

CDR3 sequence reads: CASSPGTLEQYF. CDR3 in DNA: TGCGCCAGCAGCCCGGGAACCCTCGAGCAGTACTTC. The rearrangement links TRBV5-1 to TRBJ2-7; D might be TRBD2 (5 bases). CDR3 length equals 12 residues. The germline V gene has CDR1 SGHRS and CDR2 YFSETQ. With 4 bases removed from V and 6 bases from J, the gap between germline ends came to 11 bases.

V and J are TRBV9 and TRBJ2-7; D possibly corresponds to TRBD2 (7 bases). The V end was cut by 0 bases, the J end by 4 bases, with 14 bases between. The germline gives CDR1 SGDLS, CDR2 YYNGEE. CDR3 length equals 15 residues. DNA for the CDR3: TGTGCCAGCAGCGTAGACGCGGGGGCCTCTTACGAGCAGTACTTC. Encoded protein: CASSVDAGASYEQYF.

There are a few counts of this clone. V is TRBV2 and J is TRBJ1-1; 7 bases are a match to TRBD1. The CDR3 is 14 residues long. The ends lost 6 bases at V and 4 bases at J; junction bases unmatched: 8. Germline CDR1 is SNHLY and CDR2 is FYNNEI. CDR3 DNA: TGTGCCAGCAGGCCCACAGGGGAAGGCACTGAAGCTTTCTTT. Protein product: CASRPTGEGTEAFF.

The CDR3 DNA is TGTGCCAGCAGTGTTCAGGGACAGCCAACGGGCGAGCAGTACTTC. This gives the protein CASSVQGQPTGEQYF. The chain recombines TRBV2 with TRBJ2-7; 7 bases line up with TRBD1. Trimming at V came to 4 bases and at J to 6 bases, leaving 12 bases not matched to a gene. Germline-derived CDR1 and CDR2 are SNHLY and FYNNEI. This CDR3 comprises 15 residues.

The chain carries TRBV11-2 and TRBJ2-5; perhaps TRBD2 as D (6 bases). This CDR3 has 17 residues. Germline CDR1 and CDR2: SGHAT and FQNNGV. V gave up 1 base and J gave up 5 bases, with 20 bases separating them. The CDR3 protein is CASSLGGREVWRETQYF. The CDR3 coding sequence is TGTGCCAGCAGCTTAGGTGGCAGGGAGGTCTGGCGGGAGACCCAGTACTTC.

This clone has only a few counts. The V and J genes are TRBV6-6 and TRBJ2-6, with 7 bases identical to TRBD1. The trim removed 5 bases at V and 1 base at J, leaving 5 bases unmatched. Germline V lookup: CDR1 MNHNY, CDR2 SVGAGI (reference sequence). This CDR3 has 16 residues. CDR3 sequence (DNA): TGTGCCAGCAGTCGACAGGGATTTTCTGGGGCCAACGTCCTGACTTTC. It encodes CASSRQGFSGANVLTF.

The chain joins TRBV18 to TRBJ1-1; TRBD1 aligns across 9 bases. The V gene end was trimmed by 4 bases and the J gene end by 2 bases; junction bases not matched to a gene: 11. Germline assignment: CDR1 KGHSH and CDR2 LQKENI. CDR3 length: 17 amino acids. CDR3 bases: TGTGCCAGCTCACAGCCGGGGACAGGGAGGCTCAACACTGAAGCTTTCTTT. Its translation: CASSQPGTGRLNTEAFF. Combining the CDR3 with reference TRBV18 and TRBJ1-1 gives the whole variable domain NAGVMQNPRHLVRRRGQEARLRCSPMKGHSHVYWYRQLPEEGLKFMVYLQKENIIDESGMPKERFSAEFPKEGPSILRIQQVVRGDSAAYFCASSQPGTGRLNTEAFFGQGTRLTVV.

This chain uses TRBV5-6 with TRBJ1-5, with a possible D match to TRBD1 (5 bases). In germline, CDR1 is SGHDT, CDR2 YYEEEE. The CDR3 has 16 amino acids. Trimming took 4 bases from V and 1 from J, leaving 15 bases between them. In DNA form, the CDR3 reads TGTGCCAGCAGCCTGGGAGCTAAGGGGAGCAATCAGCCCCAGCATTTT. Encoded protein: CASSLGAKGSNQPQHF.

The V call is TRBV6-6, the J call TRBJ2-7, with 9 bases fitting TRBD1. The V segment lost 3 bases and the J segment 1 base; nucleotides outside the gene matches: 4. The length of the CDR3 is 15 residues. CDR1 is MNHNY and CDR2 is SVGAGI in the germline V gene (reference sequence). The chain's CDR3 is CASSYAGQGSYEQYV. The DNA for the CDR3 is TGTGCCAGCAGTTATGCCGGACAGGGGTCCTACGAGCAGTACGTC.

This clone showed up just once. The rearrangement uses TRBV30 and TRBJ1-1, with D unclear. Trimming stripped 2 bases from V and 0 bases from J, with 10 bases between. Germline-derived CDR1 and CDR2 are GTSNPN and SVGIG (reference sequence). The CDR3 consists of 14 residues. The DNA for the CDR3 is TGTGCCTGGAGTACGCGAGTCATGAACACTGAAGCTTTCTTT. Translating gives CAWSTRVMNTEAFF.

This chain joins TRBV4-2 and TRBJ2-7; TRBD1 matches 11 bases. The CDR3 extends over 16 amino acids. Germline trimming cut 0 bases from V and 2 bases from J; bases unmatched to any gene: 3. Germline V CDR1 and CDR2: LGHNA, YNFKEQ. This chain's CDR3 is CASSQERGQGAYEQYF. In DNA, the CDR3 is TGTGCCAGCAGCCAAGAGAGGGGACAGGGGGCCTACGAGCAGTACTTC.

J is TRBJ2-2 and V is TRBV5-6; 7 nucleotides line up with TRBD2. The CDR3 consists of 17 residues. The trim removed 0 bases at V and 5 bases at J, leaving 10 bases unmatched. CDR1 and CDR2 (germline): SGHDT, YYEEEE. CDR3 protein: CASSLEWEGVETGELFF. CDR3 nucleotide sequence: TGTGCCAGCAGCTTGGAATGGGAGGGAGTGGAAACCGGGGAGCTGTTTTTT.

The chain combines TRBV5-1 with TRBJ2-7; 8 positions match TRBD1. CDR3 size: 14 residues. Looked up from germline, CDR1 is SGHRS and CDR2 is YFSETQ. Trimming removed 0 bases from V and 5 bases from J; junction bases left unmatched: 4. For the CDR3, the DNA is TGCGCCAGCAGCTTGGAGCAGGGGGCCAACGAGCAGTACTTC. It specifies CASSLEQGANEQYF.

The rearrangement joins TRBV5-6 to TRBJ1-2; 11 bases match TRBD1. Looked up from germline, CDR1 is SGHDT and CDR2 is YYEEEE. The CDR3 contains 15 residues. Unmatched junction bases numbered 6, after V lost 4 bases and J lost 4 bases. The CDR3 coding sequence is TGTGCCAGCAGCGCCCGGGACAGGGGGGCCTATGGCTACACCTTC. Translating gives CASSARDRGAYGYTF.

This rearrangement joins TRBV13 to TRBJ2-7, with TRBD1 identical over 7 bases. There are 12 residues in the CDR3. V lost 4 bases, J lost 6 bases, and 3 bases stayed unmatched. Germline CDR1 is PRHDT and CDR2 is FYEKMQ (reference sequence). CDR3 nucleotide sequence: TGTGCCAGCAGCTCAACAGGGGCCGAGCAGTACGTC. Its protein is CASSSTGAEQYV.

This chain connects TRBV30 to TRBJ2-2; tentative D call: TRBD2 (6 bases). Germline V lookup: CDR1 GTSNPN, CDR2 SVGIG (reference sequence). The V end lost 2 bases, the J end lost 6 bases, and 19 bases lay between the germline ends. CDR3 length equals 16 residues. CDR3 DNA sequence: TGTGCCTGGAGTTTGGCAGGGTATAGGAGGGCCGGGGAGCTGTTTTTT. Translation: CAWSLAGYRRAGELFF.

V and J are TRBV29-1 and TRBJ1-2; tentatively, D is TRBD1 (5 bases). This CDR3 has 13 amino acids. Per the germline V gene, CDR1 is SQVTM and CDR2 is ANQGSEA. Trimming took off 0 bases at V and 6 bases at J, with 11 bases between the two ends. CDR3 DNA sequence: TGCAGCGTTGAAGATCAGGGAGGGCATGGCTACACCTTC. Protein: CSVEDQGGHGYTF.

The genes are TRBV3-1 (or the pseudogene TRBV3-2) and TRBJ1-6; D may be TRBD1 (5 bases). Germline lookup yields CDR1 LGHDT and CDR2 YNNKEL (reference sequence). The V end lost 5 bases, the J end lost 9 bases, and 8 bases lay between the germline ends. The CDR3 length is 12 residues. The CDR3 sequence: CASSYDSSPLHF. The CDR3 DNA is TGTGCCAGCAGCTATGACAGTTCACCCCTCCACTTT.